These 16 T cell receptor beta chains originate from one sample sequenced in a study of blood T cells in healthy people across ages (dated by TCRdb to between 2015 and 2017). The method behind the library was 5' RACE. TCRdb lists the instrument as Illumina HiSeq 2500. A second roughly 7 to 11 cycle PCR used a sample-barcoded 5' primer and a J-beta primer mix. Through fastp at Q25 and MiXCR, TCRdb rebuilt clones from the public reads, retaining in-frame beta chains. Here each entry gathers all rows of one CDR3 protein and keeps the most common genes and DNA. For this sample there are roughly 1.6 million distinct CDR3 sequences; roughly 32% appear just once. The ten top clones hold about 10% of the sample. Sequencing was done on a sample of blood. Receptors originate from a woman in her twenties or thirties in good health.

The rearrangement links TRBV15 to TRBJ2-7, with D possibly TRBD2 on 6 matching bases. TRBJ2-5 matches the DNA end more closely, so the J call is doubtful. Germline CDR1 reads LNHNV; CDR2 reads YYDKDF (reference sequence). The CDR3 runs 14 residues. The CDR3 DNA reads as TGTGCCACCAGCAGGGGGACTGGGCGGGAGACCCAGTACTTC. Translation gives CATSRGTGRETQYF.

In this sample, this clonotype turned up a few times. The chain joins TRBV20-1 to TRBJ2-3, with unresolved D. Trimming removed 5 bases at V and 6 bases at J, with 9 bases between. The CDR3 runs 11 residues. The germline CDR1 and CDR2 sequences are DFQATT and SNEGSKA (reference sequence). The CDR3 is CSAALQDTQYF. The CDR3, as DNA: TGCAGTGCTGCCCTACAGGATACGCAGTATTTT.

The chain is built from TRBV5-6 and TRBJ2-5; tentatively, D is TRBD2 (6 bases). Germline lookup yields CDR1 SGHDT and CDR2 YYEEEE. The V end was cut by 5 bases, the J end by 3 bases, with 14 bases between. The CDR3 length is 14 residues. In nucleotides, the CDR3 is TGTGCCAGCAGATCGGAGGGGACGGAAGAGACCCAGTACTTC. Its protein product is CASRSEGTEETQYF.

This clonotype was seen a handful of times. The CDR3 protein is CASSPRTSVRDTQYF. The CDR3 DNA follows: TGTGCCAGCAGCCCACGTACTAGCGTCCGTGATACGCAGTATTTT. The chain couples TRBV3-1 to TRBJ2-3, with 7 nucleotides matching TRBD2. Germline lookup yields CDR1 LGHDT and CDR2 YNNKEL (reference sequence). CDR3 length equals 15 residues. The ends lost 4 bases at V and 6 bases at J; junction bases unmatched: 10.

This chain's CDR3 is CASSPAQGRETQYF. CDR3 coding DNA: TGTGCCAGCAGCCCAGCACAGGGGAGAGAGACCCAGTACTTC. J is TRBJ2-5 and V is TRBV3-1, with 7 bases identical to TRBD1. V lost 4 bases to trimming and J lost 4 bases; unmatched junction nucleotides: 6. The CDR3 covers 14 residues. Per germline, CDR1 LGHDT and CDR2 YNNKEL (reference sequence).

The J gene is TRBJ1-5, the V gene TRBV20-1; D not certain. The CDR3 totals 15 residues. The germline V gene encodes CDR1 DFQATT and CDR2 SNEGSKA (reference sequence). Between the trimmed V and J ends, which lost 5 bases and 3 bases, there was a span of 17 bases. This chain's CDR3 is CSAGGSGVPNQPQHF. The CDR3 nucleotides are TGCAGTGCTGGAGGTAGCGGGGTCCCCAATCAGCCCCAGCATTTT.

This clonotype has only a few counts. J is TRBJ2-7 and V is TRBV13, with TRBD2 identical over 11 bases. V shed 5 bases, J shed 2 bases, and the junction held 8 bases outside the gene matches. The CDR3 sequence is 16 residues long. The germline gives CDR1 PRHDT, CDR2 FYEKMQ (reference sequence). Here the CDR3 reads CASSRGGTSGTYEQYF. DNA for the CDR3: TGTGCCAGCAGCCGCGGGGGGACTAGCGGTACCTACGAGCAGTACTTC.

This chain joins TRBV29-1 and TRBJ2-1, with 12 bases identical to TRBD1. The germline V gene encodes CDR1 SQVTM and CDR2 ANQGSEA. The CDR3 runs 15 residues. After removal of 0 bases from V and 8 bases from J, the junction contained 5 bases not matched to a gene. CDR3 protein: CSVEEPGTGGYEQFF. The DNA for the CDR3 is TGCAGCGTTGAAGAACCTGGGACAGGGGGCTATGAGCAGTTCTTC.

This clonotype was observed a handful of times. V gene TRBV20-1 combines with J gene TRBJ2-7, with 8 bases lining up with TRBD1. This CDR3 comprises 12 residues. V trimming: 4 bases; J trimming: 6 bases; junction bases outside the gene matches: 5. Germline V gives CDR1 DFQATT, CDR2 SNEGSKA (reference sequence). CDR3 nucleotides: TGCAGTGCTACGACAGGGGACGGCGAGCAGTACTTC. It encodes CSATTGDGEQYF.

V gene TRBV28 combines with J gene TRBJ2-7; D uncertain. The germline V and J ends were trimmed by 6 bases and 0 bases, with 15 bases remaining between them. The CDR3 has 15 residues. Germline V gives CDR1 MDHEN, CDR2 SYDVKM. In DNA form, the CDR3 reads TGTGCCAGCAGCCAGCCGGATATTAGCTCCTACGAGCAGTACTTC. Encoded protein: CASSQPDISSYEQYF.

The chain employs TRBV18 and TRBJ1-1, with 7 bases lining up with TRBD1. V lost 5 bases and J lost 1; bases outside the gene matches: 7. Germline CDR1 and CDR2: KGHSH and LQKENI. The CDR3 runs to 15 residues. CDR3 coding DNA: TGTGCCAGCTCAGCCCAGGACAGGACGAACACTGAAGCTTTCTTT. It is translated as CASSAQDRTNTEAFF. The whole variable domain, filled in from reference TRBV18 and TRBJ1-1, reads NAGVMQNPRHLVRRRGQEARLRCSPMKGHSHVYWYRQLPEEGLKFMVYLQKENIIDESGMPKERFSAEFPKEGPSILRIQQVVRGDSAAYFCASSAQDRTNTEAFFGQGTRLTVV.

As to this clonotype: A read error may explain this, as a much larger clone is one base away. The chain employs TRBV20-1 and TRBJ2-7; D remains ambiguous. Looked up from germline, CDR1 is DFQATT and CDR2 is SNEGSKA (reference sequence). This CDR3 contains 12 residues. The CDR3 protein is CSARQVAYKQYF. The CDR3 DNA reads TGCAGTGCTAGACAGGTGGCCTACAAGCAGTACTTC.

This clonotype was seen at least ten times. V usage is TRBV12-3 or TRBV12-4 and J usage is TRBJ2-1; 10 bases are shared with TRBD2. The CDR3 spans 15 residues. V shed 6 bases and J 8 bases; nucleotides not matched to a gene: 10. The CDR3 region is CASSPRASGGDEQFF. CDR3 coding DNA: TGTGCCAGCAGCCCCCGGGCTAGCGGGGGCGATGAGCAGTTCTTC.

The CDR3, as DNA: TGTGCCAGCAGCAAAGGAGGGATCCCTAGCGGGGGGGCAACCTACGAGCAGTACTTC. Translated, it gives CASSKGGIPSGGATYEQYF. V and J are TRBV21-1 and TRBJ2-7; the table's D call of TRBD2 was not tested on the DNA. TRBV21-1 is assigned pseudogene status. This CDR3 region has 19 residues.

As regards this clonotype: Mismatch with germline at one junction end may stem from a read error. The chain recombines TRBV20-1 with TRBJ2-2; the D gene is possibly TRBD2 (5 bases). The CDR3 extends over 13 amino acids. Germline CDR1 is DFQATT and CDR2 is SNEGSKA (reference sequence). For the CDR3, the DNA is TGCAGTGCGACAACGAGAGGCACCGGGGAGCAGTTTTTT. It encodes CSATTRGTGEQFF.

This clonotype has a handful of counts. The chain couples TRBV7-2 to TRBJ2-7; D is unclear. Trimming left V 1 base short and J 3 bases short, with 7 bases between. Germline CDR1 reads SGHTA; CDR2 reads FQGNSA. CDR3 length: 13 residues. The DNA for the CDR3 is TGTGCCAGCAGCTTAGTTCCCCTCTACGAGCAGTACTTC. Protein: CASSLVPLYEQYF. Variable domain in full (rest from reference TRBV7-2 and TRBJ2-7): GAGVSQSPSNKVTEKGKDVELRCDPISGHTALYWYRQSLGQGLEFLIYFQGNSAPDKSGLPSDRFSAERTGGSVSTLTIQRTQQEDSAVYLCASSLVPLYEQYFGPGTRLTVT.